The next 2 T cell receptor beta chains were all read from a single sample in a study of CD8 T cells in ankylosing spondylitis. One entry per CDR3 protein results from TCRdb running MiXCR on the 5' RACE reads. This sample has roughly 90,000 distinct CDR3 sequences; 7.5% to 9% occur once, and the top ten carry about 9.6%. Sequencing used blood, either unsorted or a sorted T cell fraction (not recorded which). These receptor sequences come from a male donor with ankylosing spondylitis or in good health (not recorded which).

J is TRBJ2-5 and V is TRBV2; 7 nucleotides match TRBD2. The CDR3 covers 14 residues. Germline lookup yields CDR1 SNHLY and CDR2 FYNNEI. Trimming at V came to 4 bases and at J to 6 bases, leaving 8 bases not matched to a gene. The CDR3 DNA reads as TGTGCCAGCAGTGCTAGCGGTGGTGGGAAGACCCAGTACTTC. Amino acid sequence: CASSASGGGKTQYF.

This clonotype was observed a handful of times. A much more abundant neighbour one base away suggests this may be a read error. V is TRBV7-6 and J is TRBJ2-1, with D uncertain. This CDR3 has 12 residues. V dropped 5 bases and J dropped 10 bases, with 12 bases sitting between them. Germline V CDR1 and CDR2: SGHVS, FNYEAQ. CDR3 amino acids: CASSSPTREQFF. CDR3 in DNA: TGTGCCAGCAGCAGTCCAACCAGGGAGCAGTTCTTC.